A selection of T cell receptor beta chains follows, all from one sample in a study of post-analysis software for immune sequencing data. TCRdb recomputed calls from the PCR reads with MiXCR, one row per CDR3 protein. The sample has 450,000 to 650,000 distinct CDR3 sequences, about 40% seen once. The specimen sequenced was blood. These receptors were obtained from a girl aged 10 to 17 with multiple sclerosis. CDR3s include the opening cysteine and the closing phenylalanine or tryptophan. A D gene is named only where the DNA matches it firmly. Expanded clones are given a class, and other clones once, few, many or no size at all.

>few|-|TRBV7-9|TRBJ2-1
CASSSFTSTSYNGQFF
TGTGCCAGCAGCTCCTTTACTTCGACCTCCTACAATGGGCAGTTCTTC
>-|TRBD2|TRBV7-9|TRBJ2-1
CASSLPEGREKIYNEQFF
TGTGCCAGCAGCTTACCCGAGGGGCGGGAGAAAATCTACAATGAGCAGTTCTTC
>-|-|TRBV3-1|TRBJ2-7
CASSPLGTHSYEQYF
TGTGCCAGCAGCCCTCTTGGGACACATTCCTACGAGCAGTACTTC
>-|TRBD2|TRBV27|TRBJ2-7
CASKRGEQYF
TGTGCCAGCAAGCGGGGGGAGCAGTACTTC
>few|-|TRBV5-1|TRBJ1-1
CASSLSRTEAFF
TGCGCCAGCAGCTTGTCGAGGACTGAAGCTTTCTTT
>-|-|TRBV29-1|TRBJ2-6
CSVPGRSGANVLTF
TGCAGCGTTCCAGGGCGCTCTGGGGCCAACGTCCTGACTTTC
>few|-|TRBV5-1|TRBJ1-1
CASSLVTNTEAFF
TGCGCCAGCAGCTTGGTGACGAACACTGAAGCTTTCTTT
>few|-|TRBV4-1|TRBJ2-7
CASSQVVDRVSYEQYF
TGCGCCAGCAGCCAAGTCGTGGATAGGGTATCCTACGAGCAGTACTTC
>-|TRBD2|TRBV24-1|TRBJ2-1
CATSDETSGQYNERFF
TGTGCCACCAGTGACGAGACTAGCGGACAATACAATGAGCGGTTCTTC
>-|-|TRBV6-5|TRBJ2-7
CASSCSNNGPYEQYF
TGTGCCAGCAGTTGCTCGAATAACGGTCCCTACGAGCAGTACTTC
>-|TRBD2|TRBV2|TRBJ2-1
CASSKAGGSDEQFF
TGTGCCAGCAGTAAAGCGGGGGGTTCGGATGAGCAGTTCTTC
>-|TRBD1|TRBV6-5|TRBJ2-2
CAGCANRGTGELFF
TGTGCTGGTTGCGCGAACAGGGGTACCGGGGAGCTGTTTTTT
>few|-|TRBV5-1|TRBJ2-7
CASRPGTTSYEQYF
TGCGCCAGCAGACCCGGGACCACCTCCTACGAGCAGTACTTC
>few|-|TRBV27|TRBJ2-7
CASGPLGGVREQYF
TGTGCCAGCGGACCCCTCGGCGGAGTACGGGAGCAGTACTTC
>-|-|TRBV29-1|TRBJ1-4
CSARDQMEEKLFF
TGCAGCGCCAGAGACCAAATGGAGGAAAAACTGTTTTTT
>-|-|TRBV5-4|TRBJ1-1
CASSLSGWPEAFF
TGTGCCAGCAGCTTGAGCGGGTGGCCTGAAGCTTTCTTT
>-|-|TRBV6-5|TRBJ1-2
CASSYSPLRGYTF
TGTGCCAGCAGTTACTCGCCCCTTAGAGGCTACACCTTC
>few|-|TRBV6-5|TRBJ1-2
CASSYSGGNYGYTF
TGTGCCAGCAGTTACTCCGGAGGAAACTATGGCTACACCTTC
>once|TRBD1|TRBV7-9|TRBJ2-5
CASNAGTEFQETQYF
TGTGCCAGCAACGCCGGGACAGAGTTTCAAGAGACCCAGTACTTC
>-|TRBD1|TRBV29-1|TRBJ1-6
CSVTTGSSYNSPLHF
TGCAGCGTGACGACAGGGAGCTCCTATAATTCACCCCTCCACTTT